This TCR beta chain was recovered during a study of T cells in Graves' hyperthyroidism and ophthalmopathy. The source material, RNA transcripts, was used to amplify TCR beta CDR3 regions. The TCR CDR3 first-round RT-PCR relied on the HTBI primer set. A single record per CDR3 protein comes from TCRdb applying MiXCR to the multiplex PCR reads. The sample records 360,000 or so distinct CDR3 sequences, 15% to 20% being singletons. Among the patients, aged 18 to 65, hyperthyroidism was newly diagnosed and had lasted under 2 months. V was cut by 5 bases and J by 1 base, with 18 bases left in between. The CDR3 contains 17 residues. This clonotype was recorded once.

The rearrangement uses TRBV12-3 or TRBV12-4 and TRBJ1-5; weak D call: TRBD1 (6 bases). The receptor was isolated from a woman between 18 and 29 years old with Graves' hyperthyroidism. What was sequenced was blood. The CDR3 loop reads CASSPTPQGRSNQPQHF. CDR3 coding DNA: TGTGCCAGCAGTCCCACTCCGCAGGGGAGGAGCAATCAGCCCCAGCATTTT.